Shown below are 6 T cell receptor beta chains from a single sample sequenced in a study of T and B cells in COVID-19 patients. Blood genomic DNA input for TRB amplification was about 240-550 ng. BIOMED2 TRB-A/B primer pools were used in multiplex TRB PCR. MiXCR, run by TCRdb on the multiplex PCR reads, gives a single entry per CDR3 protein. The data show about 12,000 distinct CDR3 sequences, around 30% seen once. Sequencing input: blood. The receptors stem from a human donor who had recovered from COVID-19.

The rearrangement joins TRBV5-1 to TRBJ2-5; 8 bases agree with TRBD1. Germline lookup yields CDR1 SGHRS and CDR2 YFSETQ. CDR3 size: 16 residues. The V gene end was trimmed by 2 bases and the J gene end by 4 bases; junction bases not matched to a gene: 10. The CDR3 coding sequence is TGCGCCAGCAGCTTACTGGGGGACAGGCGGGGAGAGACCCAGTACTTC. It encodes CASSLLGDRRGETQYF.

The table lists this clonotype with many counts. The chain recombines TRBV5-4 with TRBJ2-7; D is unclear. The CDR3 contains 14 residues. Deletions cut 5 bases from V and 2 bases from J, with 14 bases between. The germline CDR1 and CDR2 sequences are SGHNT and YYREEE (reference sequence). CDR3 residues: CASSSDVLTYEQYF. The CDR3 nucleotides read TGTGCCAGCAGTTCGGACGTACTAACCTACGAGCAGTACTTC.

As regards this clonotype: Given a much more abundant clone one base away, this may be a read error. The V call is TRBV6-5, the J call TRBJ2-1; no clear D gene. The J call is in doubt because the DNA end fits TRBJ2-7 better. The CDR3 runs to 13 residues. The germline V gene encodes CDR1 MNHEY and CDR2 SVGAGI. The CDR3 nucleotides are TGTGCCAGCAGTTACAGAAAGGGCTACGAGCAGTACTTC. It translates to CASSYRKGYEQYF.

This clonotype has ten or more counts. The chain links TRBV6-1 to TRBJ2-3; 11 nucleotides match TRBD2. J was trimmed by 5 bases and V by 10 bases; bases with no gene match: 2. Germline V gene lookup returns CDR1 MNHNS and CDR2 SASEGT. The CDR3 totals 12 residues. The CDR3 sequence: CANGLAGDTQYF. The CDR3 DNA is TGTGCCAACGGACTAGCGGGAGATACGCAGTATTTT.

The V gene is TRBV5-4, the J gene TRBJ2-5; D may be TRBD1 or TRBD2 (6 bases each). The germline V gene encodes CDR1 SGHNT and CDR2 YYREEE (reference sequence). There are 15 residues in the CDR3. The V and J ends lost 2 bases and 6 bases respectively, with 17 bases between them. The CDR3 nucleotides are TGTGCCAGCAGCTTCCCGGGGGCGGTGGGGAAGACCCAGTACTTC. This codes for CASSFPGAVGKTQYF.

Notes on this clonotype: This may be a read error: a much more frequent sequence differs by one nucleotide. The chain employs TRBV18 and TRBJ2-1, with D maybe TRBD2 (6 bases). Trimming removed 0 bases from V and 3 bases from J, with 12 bases in between. The CDR3 loop spans 16 amino acids. From germline, CDR1 is KGHSH and CDR2 LQKENI. CDR3 sequence (DNA): TGTGCCAGCTCACCACCTTTCCGGGAGATCTACAATGAGCAGTTCTTC. Translation gives CASSPPFREIYNEQFF.